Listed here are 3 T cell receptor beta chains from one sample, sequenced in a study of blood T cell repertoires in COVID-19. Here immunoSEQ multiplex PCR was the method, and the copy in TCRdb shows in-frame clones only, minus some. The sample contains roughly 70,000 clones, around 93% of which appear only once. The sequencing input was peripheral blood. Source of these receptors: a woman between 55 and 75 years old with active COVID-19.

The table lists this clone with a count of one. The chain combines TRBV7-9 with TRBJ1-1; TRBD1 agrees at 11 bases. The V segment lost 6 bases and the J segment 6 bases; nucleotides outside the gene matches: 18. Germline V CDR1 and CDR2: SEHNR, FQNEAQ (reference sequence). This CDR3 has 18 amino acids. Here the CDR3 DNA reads TGTGCCAGCAGTAAACCCCCGGGACAGGGGGTCGTAATGCCTGAAGCTTTCTTT. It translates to CASSKPPGQGVVMPEAFF.

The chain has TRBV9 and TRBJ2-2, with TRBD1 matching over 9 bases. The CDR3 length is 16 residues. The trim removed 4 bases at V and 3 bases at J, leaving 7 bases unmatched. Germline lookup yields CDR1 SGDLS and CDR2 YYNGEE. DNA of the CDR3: TGTGCCAGCAGCATAACAGGGGGCCTTTACACCGGGGAGCTGTTTTTT. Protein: CASSITGGLYTGELFF.

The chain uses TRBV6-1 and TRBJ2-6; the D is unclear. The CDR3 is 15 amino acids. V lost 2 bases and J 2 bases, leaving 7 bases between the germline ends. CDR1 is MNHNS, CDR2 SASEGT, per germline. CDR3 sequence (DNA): TGTGCCAGCAGTGAATGGGCAGCTGGGGCCAACGTCCTGACTTTC. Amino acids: CASSEWAAGANVLTF.